A selection of T cell receptor beta chains follows, all from one sample in a study of early T cells in non-severe SARS-CoV-2 infection. TCRdb reprocessed the 5' RACE reads with MiXCR, giving one entry per CDR3 protein. The data hold roughly 50,000 distinct CDR3 sequences, with roughly 10% observed a single time. Material: whole blood. Receptors were obtained from an adult who was a healthcare worker with PCR-confirmed SARS-CoV-2 infection or an uninfected control (not recorded which). Both conserved end residues are part of each CDR3. The D gene is left open where the match is weak. Not every row has a clone size; where given, it reads once, few, many or a size class.

J	length	size	D	V	CDR3	DNA
TRBJ1-2	14	NA	NA	TRBV25-1	CASSDPPRNYGYTF	TGTGCCAGCAGTGATCCCCCCCGGAACTATGGCTACACCTTC
TRBJ2-1	18	many	TRBD2	TRBV5-4	CASSLAGLAGQDPNEQFF	TGTGCCAGCAGCTTGGCCGGACTAGCGGGCCAGGATCCCAATGAGCAGTTCTTC
TRBJ2-1	22	many	TRBD2	TRBV6-2/TRBV6-3	CASAHTGVKRTSGPGGDNEQFF	TGTGCCAGCGCTCATACCGGGGTAAAAAGGACTAGCGGACCTGGTGGAGACAATGAGCAGTTCTTC
TRBJ2-1	13	NA	NA	TRBV6-1	CASSESGTPIQFF	TGTGCCAGCAGTGAATCGGGGACTCCGATACAGTTCTTC
TRBJ2-3	19	few	TRBD2	TRBV6-1	CASNPKGFGLAGYKDTQYF	TGTGCCAGCAACCCGAAAGGGTTCGGGCTAGCGGGGTACAAAGATACGCAGTATTTT
TRBJ1-1	14	many	TRBD1	TRBV29-1	CSVTAGTVNTEAFF	TGCAGCGTAACGGCCGGGACAGTGAACACTGAAGCTTTCTTT
TRBJ2-7	13	few	NA	TRBV29-1	CSVGRDITYEQYF	TGCAGCGTTGGGCGGGACATTACCTACGAGCAGTACTTC
TRBJ2-5	14	few	TRBD2	TRBV7-9	CASSPWTSSETQYF	TGTGCCAGCAGCCCTTGGACTAGTAGTGAGACCCAGTACTTC
TRBJ1-1	12	NA	NA	TRBV20-1	CSAQITGSKAFF	TGCAGTGCGCAGATCACAGGGTCCAAAGCTTTCTTT
TRBJ2-1	17	many	TRBD2	TRBV28	CASSHAQLADTYNEQFF	TGTGCCAGCAGTCACGCCCAACTAGCGGACACCTACAATGAGCAGTTCTTC
TRBJ2-1	15	few	TRBD2	TRBV27	CASSPLAGGHNEQFF	TGTGCCAGCAGTCCCCTAGCGGGAGGCCACAATGAGCAGTTCTTC
TRBJ1-6	18	many	TRBD1	TRBV4-3	CASSQGAGGTSYNSPLHF	TGCGCCAGCAGCCAAGGGGCAGGGGGGACGTCCTATAATTCACCCCTCCACTTT
TRBJ2-5	13	few	TRBD2	TRBV6-5	CAAGWTSGETQYF	TGTGCCGCAGGGTGGACTAGCGGAGAGACCCAGTACTTC
TRBJ2-2	20	NA	TRBD2	TRBV4-2	CASSQLALAGGNLNTGELFF	TGTGCCAGCAGCCAACTTGCCCTAGCGGGAGGAAACCTAAACACCGGGGAGCTGTTTTTT
TRBJ2-3	15	NA	NA	TRBV11-2	CASSLDPGRTDTQYF	TGTGCCAGCAGCTTAGATCCTGGCCGGACAGATACGCAGTATTTT
TRBJ1-5	13	few	NA	TRBV2	CASRADLNQPQHF	TGTGCCAGCAGAGCGGACCTCAATCAGCCCCAGCATTTT
TRBJ1-2	15	many	NA	TRBV20-1	CSARDRSTGDYGYTF	TGCAGTGCTAGAGATAGGAGTACCGGGGACTATGGCTACACCTTC
TRBJ1-3	13	NA	NA	TRBV12-3/TRBV12-4	CASGTSAGNTIYF	TGTGCCAGCGGAACTTCAGCTGGAAACACCATATATTTT
TRBJ2-7	18	NA	NA	TRBV6-2/TRBV6-3	CASSYSGLLTTDVYEQYF	TGTGCCAGCAGTTACTCGGGTTTGTTAACAACGGATGTCTACGAGCAGTACTTC
TRBJ2-1	12	many	NA	TRBV24-1	CATSDFRGEQFF	TGTGCCACCAGTGATTTCCGGGGTGAGCAGTTCTTC
TRBJ2-7	13	few	NA	TRBV18	CASSPRGVGEQYF	TGTGCCAGCTCACCCCGGGGCGTGGGCGAGCAGTACTTC